The 21 T cell receptor beta chains below come from one sample, sequenced in a study of T cells in Graves' hyperthyroidism and ophthalmopathy. It was RNA transcripts that yielded the amplified TCR beta CDR3 regions. Carried out on the TCR CDR3, a first-round RT-PCR used the HTBI primer set. TCRdb re-analysed the multiplex PCR reads in MiXCR, keeping a single row per CDR3 protein. The sample lists approximately 320,000 distinct CDR3 sequences, approximately 16% seen once, with around 33% in the top ten. Sample: blood. The receptors were sampled from a man aged 25 to 45 with Graves' hyperthyroidism.

This clonotype appeared many times. The rearrangement links TRBV7-3 to TRBJ2-3; the match to TRBD2 covers 14 bases. V shed 5 bases and J 4 bases; nucleotides not matched to a gene: 5. Looked up from germline, CDR1 is SGHTA and CDR2 is FQGTGA. The CDR3 contains 16 residues. The CDR3 nucleotides read TGTGCCAGCAGCCCTGGGACTAGCGGGAGTGCAGATACGCAGTATTTT. It encodes CASSPGTSGSADTQYF.

The chain is built from TRBV5-1 and TRBJ1-3, with D tentatively TRBD1 (5 bases). There are 16 residues in the CDR3. Germline V gives CDR1 SGHRS, CDR2 YFSETQ. Trimming removed 4 bases from V and 4 bases from J, with 18 bases in between. CDR3 coding DNA: TGCGCCAGCAGCAGGGACGGTCTCGGGTCGGGAAACACCATATATTTT. Protein sequence: CASSRDGLGSGNTIYF.

This clonotype was detected a few times. This sequence may be a read error, since a much larger clone differs from it by one base. V gene TRBV6-1 combines with J gene TRBJ2-2; D perhaps matches TRBD2 (6 bases). CDR1 and CDR2 (germline): MNHNS, SASEGT. This CDR3 comprises 15 residues. The CDR3, as DNA: TGTGCCAGCAGTGAGCTAGCGACGAACACCGGGGAGCTGGTTTTT. It specifies CASSELATNTGELVF.

This clonotype was picked up many times. The chain is built from TRBV7-2 and TRBJ1-4; D ambiguous. The CDR3 is made up of 15 amino acids. CDR1 and CDR2 from the germline V gene are SGHTA and FQGNSA. V gave up 5 bases and J gave up 0 bases, with 10 bases separating them. CDR3 sequence: CASSRRVATNEKLFF. Here the CDR3 DNA reads TGTGCCAGCAGCCGCCGGGTTGCAACTAATGAAAAACTGTTTTTT.

This clonotype showed up just once. A much larger clone is a single base away; this may be a read error. The chain carries TRBV6-2 or TRBV6-3 and TRBJ2-3; TRBD2 might be the D (6 bases). There are 14 residues in the CDR3. Germline V gene sequence: CDR1 MNHEY, CDR2 SVGEGT. The CDR3 sequence is CASSLGGITGTQYF. CDR3 DNA sequence: TGTGCCAGCAGTTTGGGGGGAATCACAGGTACGCAGTATTTT.

In this sample, this clonotype turned up many times. The gene calls are TRBV7-9 and TRBJ2-1; tentative D call: TRBD2 (5 bases). The V gene lost 5 bases and the J gene lost 10 bases, with 12 bases spanning the gap. CDR3 size: 12 residues. Germline V gives CDR1 SEHNR, CDR2 FQNEAQ (reference sequence). The CDR3 DNA reads as TGTGCCAGCAGCCGAGACGGGGAGGAGCAGTTCTTC. Protein: CASSRDGEEQFF.

The chain has TRBV7-3 and TRBJ2-1, with D perhaps assigned TRBD1 or TRBD2 (5 bases each). CDR3 length: 14 amino acids. Germline lookup yields CDR1 SGHTA and CDR2 FQGTGA. V was trimmed by 5 bases and J by 4 bases, leaving 12 bases between them. This chain's CDR3 is CASSLLGAYNEQFF. DNA for the CDR3: TGTGCCAGCAGCCTTCTCGGGGCTTACAATGAGCAGTTCTTC.

The chain couples TRBV28 to TRBJ1-5; a weak D match, TRBD1 (6 bases). The CDR3 length is 12 residues. The V and J ends lost 5 bases and 7 bases respectively, with 9 bases between them. The germline CDR1 and CDR2 sequences are MDHEN and SYDVKM. CDR3 DNA: TGTGCCAGCAGTCCTACAGGGCAGCCCCAGCATTTT. Its translation: CASSPTGQPQHF. The variable domain in full, with the rest retrieved from reference TRBV28 and TRBJ1-5, is DVKVTQSSRYLVKRTGEKVFLECVQDMDHENMFWYRQDPGLGLRLIYFSYDVKMKEKGDIPEGYSVSREKKERFSLILESASTNQTSMYLCASSPTGQPQHFGDGTRLSIL.

This chain joins TRBV7-2 and TRBJ1-2, with unresolved D. This CDR3 has 15 residues. Per the germline V gene, CDR1 is SGHTA and CDR2 is FQGNSA. V was clipped by 7 bases and J by 2 bases, with 17 bases between them. CDR3 sequence: CASTPSSGRNYGYTF. CDR3 bases: TGTGCCAGCACCCCTTCCTCTGGGAGGAACTATGGCTACACCTTC.

This clonotype has more than one count but fewer than ten. This chain links TRBV14 with TRBJ2-2, with D unclear. From germline, CDR1 is SGHDN and CDR2 FVKESK. CDR3 length: 14 residues. Trimming cost V 4 bases and J 6 bases, with 12 bases left between them. The chain's CDR3 is CASSLMPPPGELFF. For the CDR3, the DNA is TGTGCCAGCAGCCTTATGCCGCCTCCCGGGGAGCTGTTTTTT.

This rearrangement joins TRBV29-1 to TRBJ2-7; 8 positions match TRBD1. Per the germline V gene, CDR1 is SQVTM and CDR2 is ANQGSEA. The V and J ends lost 2 bases and 1 base, in that order; junction bases with no gene match: 4. This CDR3 is 14 amino acids long. This chain's CDR3 is CSVEYGTGSYEQYF. CDR3 nucleotide sequence: TGCAGCGTTGAATACGGGACAGGTTCCTACGAGCAGTACTTC.

This clonotype appeared a few times. One junction end does not reproduce the germline sequence, and a read error may be involved. The V and J genes are TRBV24-1 and TRBJ1-3, with D unresolved. This CDR3 is 13 amino acids long. The germline gives CDR1 KGHDR, CDR2 SFDVKD. Here the CDR3 reads CATSGTPGNTIYF. The CDR3 nucleotides are TGTGCCACCAGTGGAACGCCTGGGAACACCATATATTTT.

This clonotype has ten or more counts. This chain links TRBV3-1 with TRBJ1-2; D unresolved. Germline V gene data show CDR1 as LGHDT and CDR2 as YNNKEL (reference sequence). V lost 2 bases, J lost 4 bases, and 17 bases lay in between. The CDR3 has 16 residues. CDR3 nucleotide sequence: TGTGCCAGCAGCCAAACGGACCGCAGCTTGGCCTATGGCTACACCTTC. Encoded protein: CASSQTDRSLAYGYTF.

The chain couples TRBV18 to TRBJ1-1, with TRBD1 matching over 10 bases. CDR1 KGHSH and CDR2 LQKENI come from the germline V gene. J lost 6 bases, V lost 3 bases, and 4 bases had no gene match. The CDR3 is made up of 14 amino acids. In DNA, the CDR3 is TGTGCCAGCTCACCGGGACAGGGGAGGGCTGAAGCTTTCTTT. It yields the protein CASSPGQGRAEAFF.

The sample holds many counts of this clonotype. This sequence joins TRBV30 and TRBJ2-1; 9 nucleotides align to TRBD1. Germline lookup yields CDR1 GTSNPN and CDR2 SVGIG (reference sequence). The CDR3 sequence is 15 residues long. V lost 4 bases to trimming and J lost 6 bases; unmatched junction nucleotides: 10. CDR3 protein: CAWNQRGTGRNEQFF. Written as DNA, the CDR3 is TGTGCCTGGAACCAACGAGGGACAGGGCGCAATGAGCAGTTCTTC.

The V and J genes are TRBV24-1 and TRBJ1-3, with D perhaps TRBD1 (5 bases). Deletions cut 4 bases from V and 4 bases from J, with 10 bases between. The CDR3 totals 14 residues. The germline V gene encodes CDR1 KGHDR and CDR2 SFDVKD. The CDR3 region has the DNA TGTGCCACCAGTGACCCAGGGTCCGGAAACACCATATATTTT. Translated, it gives CATSDPGSGNTIYF.

This chain joins TRBV7-3 and TRBJ2-3, with D tentatively TRBD2 (7 bases). Deletions cut 8 bases from V and 6 bases from J, with 15 bases between. Germline V gene sequence: CDR1 SGHTA, CDR2 FQGTGA. The CDR3 sequence is 13 residues long. The DNA for the CDR3 is TGTGCCAGCGGAGGGGGGGGTCCCGATACGCAGTATTTT. Translated: CASGGGGPDTQYF.

The chain couples TRBV20-1 to TRBJ2-1, with D perhaps matching TRBD2 (6 bases). This CDR3 contains 15 residues. Germline CDR1 DFQATT, CDR2 SNEGSKA (reference sequence). The V end lost 5 bases, the J end lost 0 bases, and 14 bases lay between the germline ends. CDR3 sequence (DNA): TGCAGTGCTCCCCTTCCTAGCGACTCCTACAATGAGCAGTTCTTC. This translates into CSAPLPSDSYNEQFF.

This clonotype has only a few counts. The chain combines TRBV5-1 with TRBJ2-1; 10 nucleotides align to TRBD2. CDR3 size: 12 residues. Germline values: CDR1 SGHRS, CDR2 YFSETQ. The ends lost 2 bases at V and 15 bases at J; junction bases unmatched: 5. The CDR3, as DNA: TGCGCCAGCAGCTTCCCTAGCGGGAGTTTGTTCTTC. Encoded protein: CASSFPSGSLFF.

This clonotype occurred a few times. CDR3 loop: CASSPRQGDEKLFF. The DNA of the CDR3 is TGTGCCAGCTCACCGCGGCAGGGGGATGAAAAACTGTTTTTT. The chain links TRBV18 to TRBJ1-4; 7 bases fit TRBD1. Germline V CDR1 and CDR2: KGHSH, LQKENI. Germline trimming cut 3 bases from V and 6 bases from J; bases unmatched to any gene: 4. This CDR3 is built from 14 residues.

This clonotype was seen just once. A read error may explain this, as a much larger clone is one base away. V usage is TRBV27 and J usage is TRBJ2-1, with D maybe TRBD1 (6 bases). This CDR3 spans 17 amino acids. In germline, CDR1 is MNHEY, CDR2 SMNVEV (reference sequence). The CDR3, as DNA: TGTGTCAGCAGTTTATACGGTCAGGGGTTACTTTACAATGAGCAGTTCTTC. Its protein product is CVSSLYGQGLLYNEQFF.